The source of this T cell receptor (beta chain) is a study of blood T cell repertoires in COVID-19. Study-level background: COVID-19 samples collected from the United States, Italy and Spain covered acute and convalescent phases.

CDR3 length: 14 residues. V lost 6 bases, J lost 8 bases, and 17 bases lay in between. Looked up from germline, CDR1 is KGHSH and CDR2 is LQKENI. The protocol was immunoSEQ multiplex PCR, while the TCRdb copy is restricted to in-frame clones and leaves out a portion. Altogether approximately 140,000 clones are present, about 85% being singletons, with the ten largest covering about 4.6%. The rearrangement joins TRBV18 to TRBJ1-3; possible D gene TRBD1, 5 bases. The sample taken for sequencing was peripheral blood. The clonotype was recovered from a woman aged 60-75 years with active or convalescent COVID-19. CDR3 loop: CASSPSGGRDTIYF. CDR3 DNA sequence: TGTGCCAGCTCCCCGAGCGGGGGAAGGGACACCATATATTTT.